One and the same sample provided the 13 T cell receptor beta chains below, sequenced in a study of CD8 T cells in ankylosing spondylitis. TCRdb itself ran the 5' RACE reads through MiXCR, one entry per CDR3 protein. The sample shows roughly 190,000 distinct CDR3 sequences, 9.5% to 15% of them seen only once. Sequenced sample: blood, either unsorted or a sorted T cell fraction (not recorded which). Every receptor here comes from a male donor with ankylosing spondylitis or in good health (not recorded which).

The sample holds a few counts of this clonotype. This CDR3 reads CASSSPTSGRGVNEQFF. The CDR3 DNA follows: TGTGCCAGCAGCTCTCCGACTAGCGGGAGAGGGGTGAATGAGCAGTTCTTC. The chain carries TRBV7-9 and TRBJ2-1, with 12 bases fitting TRBD2. The J segment lost 7 bases and the V segment lost 4 bases, leaving 11 bases of the junction unmatched. The germline CDR1 and CDR2 sequences are SEHNR and FQNEAQ (reference sequence). The CDR3 spans 17 residues.

This clonotype was counted only a few times. V gene TRBV11-2 combines with J gene TRBJ2-7; D not certain. Germline CDR1 and CDR2: SGHAT and FQNNGV. CDR3 length: 14 residues. With 0 bases removed from V and 0 bases from J, the gap between germline ends came to 6 bases. The CDR3 protein is CASSLDLVSYEQYF. The CDR3 nucleotides read TGTGCCAGCAGCTTAGATCTCGTCTCCTACGAGCAGTACTTC.

This clonotype has ten or more counts. This chain connects TRBV2 to TRBJ1-5; TRBD1 is a possible D gene (6 bases). This CDR3 comprises 14 residues. The V and J ends lost 3 bases and 4 bases respectively, with 10 bases between them. Germline CDR1 is SNHLY and CDR2 is FYNNEI. CDR3 sequence (DNA): TGTGCCAGCAGTGATCAGCAGGGGAATCAGCCCCAGCATTTT. Its translation: CASSDQQGNQPQHF. Complete variable domain (other parts from reference TRBV2 and TRBJ1-5): EPEVTQTPSHQVTQMGQEVILRCVPISNHLYFYWYRQILGQKVEFLVSFYNNEISEKSEIFDDQFSVERPDGSNFTLKIRSTKLEDSAMYFCASSDQQGNQPQHFGDGTRLSIL.

Ten or more counts support this clonotype. The J gene is TRBJ2-1, the V gene TRBV7-2; 7 nucleotides match TRBD2. Unmatched junction bases numbered 8, after V lost 2 bases and J lost 7 bases. The germline gives CDR1 SGHTA, CDR2 FQGNSA. The CDR3 length is 15 residues. The CDR3: CASSLWTSGVNEQFF. CDR3 in DNA: TGTGCCAGCAGCTTATGGACTAGTGGCGTGAATGAGCAGTTCTTC.

This clonotype came up many times. The chain has TRBV3-1 and TRBJ2-3; weak D call: TRBD1 (6 bases). Per the germline V gene, CDR1 is LGHDT and CDR2 is YNNKEL (reference sequence). V shed 0 bases and J shed 4 bases, with 17 bases lying between them. This CDR3 spans 17 amino acids. CDR3: CASSQDSGQGYADTQYF. In DNA, the CDR3 is TGTGCCAGCAGCCAAGATTCTGGCCAGGGGTATGCAGATACGCAGTATTTT.

The CDR3: CASSPLGGRTDTQYF. DNA of the CDR3: TGTGCCAGCAGTCCCCTCGGGGGCCGCACAGATACGCAGTATTTT. The chain carries TRBV27 and TRBJ2-3; perhaps D is TRBD1 or TRBD2 (6 bases each). V was shortened by 5 bases and J by 1 base, with 13 bases between the two germline ends. The CDR3 covers 15 residues. Germline V CDR1 and CDR2: MNHEY, SMNVEV (reference sequence).

The J gene is TRBJ1-4, the V gene TRBV27; 7 bases align to TRBD1. The V segment lost 7 bases and the J segment 10 bases; nucleotides outside the gene matches: 9. The CDR3 extends over 13 amino acids. Germline CDR1 is MNHEY and CDR2 is SMNVEV (reference sequence). The CDR3 protein is CASKGAGAGKLFF. The CDR3, as DNA: TGTGCCAGCAAGGGGGCCGGGGCGGGAAAACTGTTTTTT.

This clonotype was seen repeatedly, ten times or more. The chain joins TRBV20-1 to TRBJ2-1, with 9 bases aligning to TRBD2. CDR1 is DFQATT and CDR2 is SNEGSKA in the germline V gene (reference sequence). The CDR3 totals 14 residues. After removal of 4 bases from V and 3 bases from J, the junction contained 4 bases not matched to a gene. CDR3 sequence: CSAKGLAFYNEQFF. In DNA form, the CDR3 reads TGCAGTGCTAAGGGACTAGCATTCTACAATGAGCAGTTCTTC.

The chain uses TRBV18 and TRBJ2-1; TRBD2 matches 11 bases. The ends lost 2 bases at V and 2 bases at J; junction bases unmatched: 8. This CDR3 has 18 residues. Germline values: CDR1 KGHSH, CDR2 LQKENI. DNA for the CDR3: TGTGCCAGCTCACCAAACCCCTCTAGCGGGGGGCCCTACAATGAGCAGTTCTTC. It is translated as CASSPNPSSGGPYNEQFF.

This chain uses TRBV14 with TRBJ2-1; D is undetermined. Germline V lookup: CDR1 SGHDN, CDR2 FVKESK. This CDR3 comprises 18 residues. The V end was cut by 3 bases, the J end by 0 bases, with 18 bases between. The CDR3, as DNA: TGTGCCAGCAGCCATGACCTTCCGCGGCTGAGCTCCTACAATGAGCAGTTCTTC. Translating gives CASSHDLPRLSSYNEQFF.

This clonotype has more than one count but fewer than ten. CDR3 sequence: CASSPPRVGSSLGELFF. In DNA form, the CDR3 reads TGTGCCAGCAGCCCCCCCCGGGTAGGGTCCTCTCTCGGGGAGCTGTTTTTT. The chain employs TRBV3-1 and TRBJ2-2; no definite D call. This CDR3 spans 17 amino acids. V was pared by 4 bases and J by 7 bases, with 22 bases between. The germline gives CDR1 LGHDT, CDR2 YNNKEL (reference sequence).

A note on this clonotype: A much larger clone lies one base from this, so it may be a read error. The chain has TRBV6-1 and TRBJ2-1; TRBD2 agrees at 12 bases. The CDR3 consists of 15 residues. Trimming took 7 bases from V and 3 from J; bases not matched to a gene: 4. The V gene's germline CDR1 is MNHNS and CDR2 SASEGT. CDR3 sequence: CASNPTSGGYNEQFF. The CDR3 DNA is TGTGCCAGCAACCCGACTAGCGGGGGCTACAATGAGCAGTTCTTC.

This clonotype was found a few times. The CDR3 region has the DNA TGTGCCAGCAGCGGGTTTCCCTACGAGCAGTACTTC. It codes for CASSGFPYEQYF. The rearrangement uses TRBV7-9 and TRBJ2-7; D uncertain. This CDR3 is 12 amino acids long. Per the germline V gene, CDR1 is SEHNR and CDR2 is FQNEAQ (reference sequence). V lost 5 bases and J lost 2, with 7 bases in between.